This is a list of T cell receptor beta chains from one sample in a study of regulatory T cells in long-lasting Graves disease. MiXCR was run by TCRdb on the multiplex PCR reads, yielding one entry per CDR3 protein. In the table there are about 660,000 distinct CDR3 sequences, 25% to 35% of which are singletons. The sample in question was peripheral blood mononuclear cells (PBMCs), obtained when the disease was refractory, from a patient treated with antithyroid drugs. The receptors originated from a female donor with Graves disease. Each CDR3 is given with its conserved first and last residue. Each record gives: CDR3 length, V gene, J gene, CDR3 protein.

>15|TRBV10-3|TRBJ1-1
CAISASQGFSTEAFF
>15|TRBV12-3/TRBV12-4|TRBJ2-1
CASSLGRGLASEQFF
>14|TRBV7-2|TRBJ1-1
CASSPLSFDTEAFF
>13|TRBV20-1|TRBJ1-4
CSAGTDRNEKLFF
>15|TRBV20-1|TRBJ2-5
CSASPISGIWETQYF
>14|TRBV11-2|TRBJ2-3
CASSSGPGADTQYF
>13|TRBV11-3|TRBJ2-2
CASSRDVSGELFF
>13|TRBV7-2|TRBJ1-1
CASSFDGNTEAFF
>14|TRBV3-1|TRBJ2-7
CASSQLSGSYKQYF
>16|TRBV6-1|TRBJ2-7
CASSAPRLGQKYEQYF
>14|TRBV11-2|TRBJ1-1
CASSSRTQNTEAFF
>13|TRBV24-1|TRBJ1-1
CATQQGANTEAFF
>17|TRBV7-2|TRBJ1-5
CASSSAGTLHITGPQHF
>16|TRBV29-1|TRBJ2-1
CSVEGGRVAEYNEQFF
>14|TRBV20-1|TRBJ2-5
CSARDLGVRETQYF
>17|TRBV5-4|TRBJ2-5
CASSRGRGPGTQETQYF
>13|TRBV2|TRBJ1-2
CASQAGANYGYTF
>14|TRBV19|TRBJ1-2
CASSRRQGSYGYTF
>14|TRBV9|TRBJ1-2
CASSVDGENYGYTF
>16|TRBV7-9|TRBJ1-4
CASSDQSTGQSEKLFF
>17|TRBV7-3|TRBJ1-6
CASSLPRTASYNSPLHF
>15|TRBV6-5|TRBJ1-5
CASSYGANSNQPQHF
>17|TRBV27|TRBJ1-4
CASSLLTPSGGGEKLFF
>14|TRBV9|TRBJ2-1
CASSVESGSNEQFF
>15|TRBV7-9|TRBJ1-1
CASSLEGALNTEAFF
>14|TRBV6-2/TRBV6-3|TRBJ1-1
CASRPSDLNTEAFF
>13|TRBV20-1|TRBJ1-6
CSARDGGNSPLHF
>16|TRBV7-2|TRBJ1-2
CASSLGGQEAYRGYTF
>14|TRBV3-1|TRBJ1-1
CASRSGGVNTEAFF
>17|TRBV20-1|TRBJ2-7
CSARDVKFGISSYEQYF
>15|TRBV12-3/TRBV12-4|TRBJ2-5
CASSPRGLPGETQYF
>11|TRBV20-1|TRBJ1-2
CSAKDGLGYTF
>15|TRBV6-5|TRBJ1-5
CASSYDGGEYQPQHF
>13|TRBV27|TRBJ2-7
CASKVAGGYEQYF
>13|TRBV30|TRBJ1-4
CAWSVNWSEKLFF
>13|TRBV5-1|TRBJ1-2
CASSLEHDYGYTF
>15|TRBV7-9|TRBJ1-2
CASSPTAGADYGYTF
>17|TRBV6-2/TRBV6-3|TRBJ1-2
CASSLDRVGVRHYGYTF
>13|TRBV6-9|TRBJ2-2
CASSWTPTGELFF
>11|TRBV20-1|TRBJ1-2
CSASGGYGYTF
>17|TRBV7-2|TRBJ2-7
CASSLGGVGGRLYEQYF
>19|TRBV12-5|TRBJ2-5
CASGLVTTSGGRGQETQYF
>14|TRBV12-3/TRBV12-4|TRBJ2-5
CASRSGLLQETQYF
>11|TRBV30|TRBJ1-1
CAWKKNTEAFF
>14|TRBV7-9|TRBJ1-4
CASSFGQRDEKLFF
>14|TRBV6-1|TRBJ1-1
CASSLKGENTEAFF
>14|TRBV6-9|TRBJ1-2
CASSYHHANYGYTF
>14|TRBV14|TRBJ1-2
CASSHSGQGSGYTF
>14|TRBV4-1|TRBJ1-1
CASSQDGVSTEAFF
>14|TRBV12-3/TRBV12-4|TRBJ2-7
CASSLVGNLHEQYF
>17|TRBV28|TRBJ2-5
CASSFHSTAGAGETQYF
>13|TRBV12-3/TRBV12-4|TRBJ2-6
CASRYTGANVLTF
>16|TRBV6-4|TRBJ1-2
CASSYAETGGHYGYTF
>14|TRBV18|TRBJ2-7
CASSREGTYYEQYF
>12|TRBV27|TRBJ1-1
CASGRMITEAFF